Shown below are 18 T cell receptor beta chains from a single sample sequenced in a study of blood T cell repertoires in COVID-19. Libraries were prepared by immunoSEQ multiplex PCR; TCRdb keeps only in-frame clonotypes and omits some of them. The sample shows about 200,000 clones, approximately 80% of them seen only once. Material: peripheral blood. The receptors stem from a human donor in a cohort sampled during active COVID-19.

The chain joins TRBV5-1 to TRBJ2-7, with 12 nucleotides matching TRBD2. Germline V gene data show CDR1 as SGHRS and CDR2 as YFSETQ. The length of the CDR3 is 16 residues. With 2 bases clipped from V and 2 bases from J, the junction kept 5 bases outside the gene matches. CDR3 in amino acids: CASSFWTSGTTYEQYF. DNA of the CDR3: TGCGCCAGCAGCTTCTGGACTAGCGGGACCACCTACGAGCAGTACTTC.

The CDR3 DNA reads as TGTGCCAGCAGCTTAACCCTACTAGCGGGAGACTCCTACGAGCAGTACTTC. Translated: CASSLTLLAGDSYEQYF. This chain connects TRBV7-9 to TRBJ2-7; 11 bases line up with TRBD2. J lost 0 bases, V lost 2 bases, and 6 bases had no gene match. The CDR3 has 17 residues. From germline, CDR1 is SEHNR and CDR2 FQNEAQ (reference sequence).

This clone was observed a single time. This chain joins TRBV7-2 and TRBJ2-1; D gene unclear. CDR1 is SGHTA, CDR2 FQGNSA, per germline. The CDR3 contains 15 residues. V lost 5 bases and J 2 bases, leaving 13 bases between the germline ends. The CDR3 here is CASSPETETYNEQFF. For the CDR3, the DNA is TGTGCCAGCAGCCCGGAGACGGAGACCTACAATGAGCAGTTCTTC.

This chain connects TRBV3-1 (or the pseudogene TRBV3-2) to TRBJ1-4; the D is unclear. This CDR3 comprises 13 residues. The V gene lost 5 bases and the J gene lost 5 bases, with 9 bases spanning the gap. Per germline, CDR1 LGHDT and CDR2 YNNKEL (reference sequence). The DNA of the CDR3 is TGTGCCAGCAGCTTCCGGGTAAATGAAAAACTGTTTTTT. It codes for CASSFRVNEKLFF.

This clone was recorded only once. V and J are TRBV27 and TRBJ2-1; 8 positions agree with TRBD1. The germline gives CDR1 MNHEY, CDR2 SMNVEV (reference sequence). Trimming removed 3 bases from V and 5 bases from J; junction bases left unmatched: 3. The CDR3 runs to 14 residues. The CDR3 region has the DNA TGTGCCAGCAGTTTTGGGACAGGTCACAATGAGCAGTTCTTC. Protein sequence: CASSFGTGHNEQFF.

The chain uses TRBV7-3 and TRBJ2-5, with 9 bases lining up with TRBD1. There are 16 residues in the CDR3. V dropped 5 bases and J dropped 2; count of bases not matched to a gene: 9. Germline CDR1 is SGHTA and CDR2 is FQGTGA. The CDR3 coding sequence is TGTGCCAGCAGCCGAAAAGGACAGGGGAATCAAGAGACCCAGTACTTC. This gives the protein CASSRKGQGNQETQYF. The whole variable domain, filled in from reference TRBV7-3 and TRBJ2-5, reads GAGVSQTPSNKVTEKGKYVELRCDPISGHTALYWYRQSLGQGPEFLIYFQGTGAADDSGLPNDRFFAVRPEGSVSTLKIQRTERGDSAVYLCASSRKGQGNQETQYFGPGTRLLVL.

The chain joins TRBV28 to TRBJ2-2; 10 bases align to TRBD2. This CDR3 has 15 residues. The germline gives CDR1 MDHEN, CDR2 SYDVKM. V dropped 5 bases and J dropped 4; count of bases not matched to a gene: 4. CDR3 in DNA: TGTGCCAGCAGTAGCGGGGGGGCCTTCACCGGGGAGCTGTTTTTT. It codes for CASSSGGAFTGELFF.

This chain joins TRBV2 and TRBJ2-2; possibly TRBD2 for D (6 bases). The CDR3 extends over 14 amino acids. The germline V and J ends were trimmed by 7 bases and 4 bases, with 13 bases remaining between them. CDR1 is SNHLY and CDR2 is FYNNEI in the germline V gene. CDR3 protein: CASIPAGSTGELFF. In nucleotides, the CDR3 is TGTGCCAGCATCCCCGCGGGATCCACCGGGGAGCTGTTTTTT.

This clone was seen a few times. This sequence joins TRBV7-9 and TRBJ1-4; possible D gene TRBD1, 6 bases. Trimming shortened V by 5 bases and J by 5 bases, and 18 bases separated the two germline ends. The germline CDR1 and CDR2 sequences are SEHNR and FQNEAQ (reference sequence). The CDR3 sequence is 16 residues long. The CDR3 region is CASSRGWGQRNEKLFF. The CDR3 region has the DNA TGTGCCAGCAGCAGAGGGTGGGGACAACGAAATGAAAAACTGTTTTTT.

The chain employs TRBV7-2 and TRBJ2-3; TRBD2 aligns across 8 bases. J gave up 2 bases and V 3 bases, and 4 bases lay outside the gene matches. CDR1 is SGHTA, CDR2 FQGNSA, per germline. CDR3 length: 15 amino acids. The CDR3 DNA is TGTGCCAGCAGCTTTAGCGGGGATATCACAGATACGCAGTATTTT. It encodes CASSFSGDITDTQYF.

This rearrangement joins TRBV5-8 to TRBJ2-1; no reliable D call. V lost 6 bases and J 2 bases, leaving 15 bases between the germline ends. Germline lookup yields CDR1 SGHTS and CDR2 YDEGEE. The CDR3 is made up of 15 amino acids. The CDR3: CASTHLQNTYNEQFF. CDR3 nucleotides: TGTGCCAGCACCCACCTACAGAATACCTACAATGAGCAGTTCTTC.

CDR3 in amino acids: CSVVPDSQETQYF. The CDR3 DNA reads TGCAGCGTTGTACCGGACAGCCAAGAGACCCAGTACTTC. The chain has TRBV29-1 and TRBJ2-5, with a possible D match to TRBD1 (6 bases). CDR3 size: 13 residues. Germline CDR1 and CDR2: SQVTM and ANQGSEA. The V end was cut by 4 bases, the J end by 1 base, with 10 bases between.

The V call is TRBV3-1 (or the pseudogene TRBV3-2), the J call TRBJ2-7; TRBD2 matches 9 bases. After removal of 4 bases from V and 1 base from J, the junction contained 5 bases not matched to a gene. The CDR3 runs to 15 residues. Germline V gene lookup returns CDR1 LGHDT and CDR2 YNNKEL (reference sequence). The CDR3, as DNA: TGTGCCAGCAGCCTTAGCGGGAGTAAATCCTACGAGCAGTACTTC. Protein sequence: CASSLSGSKSYEQYF.

This chain links TRBV28 with TRBJ2-7; 8 nucleotides line up with TRBD2. CDR3 length equals 16 residues. V trimming: 5 bases; J trimming: 1 base; junction bases outside the gene matches: 10. The germline V gene has CDR1 MDHEN and CDR2 SYDVKM. Here the CDR3 DNA reads TGTGCCAGCAGTCCCGGGAGGGGTGTGAGGTCCTACGAGCAGTACTTC. Translating gives CASSPGRGVRSYEQYF.

This clone was seen just once. The gene calls are TRBV19 and TRBJ2-1; 8 bases are a match to TRBD2. The J segment lost 5 bases and the V segment lost 7 bases, leaving 7 bases of the junction unmatched. The CDR3 is 14 amino acids. Germline values: CDR1 LNHDA, CDR2 SQIVND (reference sequence). CDR3 nucleotides: TGTGCCAGTATCGGGGTTAGCGGGAACAATGAGCAGTTCTTC. Its translation: CASIGVSGNNEQFF.

The V call is TRBV5-1, the J call TRBJ2-5; 10 positions match TRBD2. CDR1 and CDR2 from the germline V gene are SGHRS and YFSETQ. This CDR3 is 16 amino acids long. Trimming at V came to 2 bases and at J to 5 bases, leaving 9 bases not matched to a gene. In nucleotides, the CDR3 is TGCGCCAGCAGCTTTATTGGACTAGCGGTTAGGGAGACCCAGTACTTC. It specifies CASSFIGLAVRETQYF.

This chain connects TRBV4-3 to TRBJ1-3; D unresolved. Germline-derived CDR1 and CDR2 are LGHNA and YSLEER. V lost 0 bases to trimming and J lost 4 bases, with 13 bases between them. This CDR3 spans 16 amino acids. CDR3 bases: TGCGCCAGCAGCCAAGAAATCACGTCTACGGGAAACACCATATATTTT. Its translation: CASSQEITSTGNTIYF.

This rearrangement joins TRBV28 to TRBJ2-5; 7 positions match TRBD1. The germline V gene encodes CDR1 MDHEN and CDR2 SYDVKM. The CDR3 loop spans 13 amino acids. Unmatched junction bases numbered 6, after V lost 6 bases and J lost 5 bases. The CDR3 region has the DNA TGTGCCAGCAGAACCGGGACAGACGAGACCCAGTACTTC. This sequence encodes CASRTGTDETQYF.